This T cell receptor (beta chain) was retrieved from a study of T cell repertoires in cytomegalovirus infection. Overall study context: TCR beta signatures that were public indicated CMV infection and matching HLA type.

This clonotype was observed many times. Its antigen is unknown. Broader study findings: Public TCR beta family frequency separated CMV-and-HLA carriers, including in an independent cohort.

Using its own MiXCR run on the reads, TCRdb lists one record per CDR3 protein. The sample includes 120,000 to 150,000 distinct CDR3 sequences, roughly 6.5% of them seen just once. V gave up 5 bases and J gave up 2 bases, with 20 bases separating them. Germline lookup yields CDR1 SGHTA and CDR2 FQGNSA. CDR3 size: 17 residues. Sequenced material: PBMCs. The chain recombines TRBV7-2 with TRBJ2-3, with D maybe TRBD2 (5 bases). This TCR was recovered from a human donor in good health (CMV status not recorded). Some clones in this sample may be carry-over from other donors' samples. CDR3 sequence reads: CASSLQGPREVTDTQYF. CDR3 nucleotide sequence: TGTGCCAGCAGCCTTCAAGGCCCCCGGGAAGTCACAGATACGCAGTATTTT.